The rows below give T cell receptor beta chains drawn from one sample of a study of shared clonotypes between healthy human individuals. Profiling relied on immunoSEQ multiplex PCR, and the TCRdb table lists in-frame clones only, not all of them. The sample has about 2 million clones, about 95% seen once; the top ten hold 0.85% to 1.2%. The sample consisted of naive CD8+ T cells sorted from blood. The receptors stem from a man aged 18 to 29 in good health. Both conserved end residues are part of each CDR3. The D gene is left open where the match is weak. Part of the rows lack a size; the others show once, few, many or a class for expanded clones.

j_call clone_size v_call d_call cdr3_aa cdr3_nt
TRBJ1-2 - TRBV10-3 - CAISESGGGAGGYTF TGTGCCATCAGTGAGTCGGGGGGAGGGGCTGGTGGCTACACCTTC
TRBJ2-7 - TRBV19 TRBD1 CASSHGTEYEQYF TGTGCCAGTAGCCACGGGACAGAATACGAGCAGTACTTC
TRBJ1-6 - TRBV27 TRBD1 CASSLSAPTGGGSPLHF TGTGCCAGCAGTTTATCCGCCCCAACAGGGGGCGGTTCACCCCTCCACTTT
TRBJ2-2 - TRBV4-3 - CASSQVRGQLRPITGELFF TGCGCCAGCAGCCAAGTCCGAGGACAACTCCGACCTATCACCGGGGAGCTGTTTTTT
TRBJ2-1 once TRBV9 - CASSAGGGVLYNEQFF TGTGCCAGCAGCGCTGGCGGCGGCGTTCTTTACAATGAGCAGTTCTTC
TRBJ1-5 - TRBV6-5 TRBD1 CASASDRGDNQPQHF TGTGCCAGCGCCTCTGACAGGGGTGACAATCAGCCCCAGCATTTT
TRBJ2-7 - TRBV15 - CATSSVQAYEQYF TGTGCCACCAGCAGCGTACAAGCCTACGAGCAGTACTTC
TRBJ1-1 - TRBV30 - CAWSPPFTEAFF TGTGCCTGGAGTCCCCCGTTCACTGAAGCTTTCTTT
TRBJ2-7 - TRBV10-1 TRBD1 CASSDGGQGSDEQYF TGCGCCAGCAGTGACGGGGGACAGGGGTCTGACGAGCAGTACTTC
TRBJ2-2 - TRBV7-2 TRBD2 CASRGPGLSNTGELFF TGTGCCAGCAGGGGACCGGGACTATCGAACACCGGGGAGCTGTTTTTT
TRBJ2-7 once TRBV7-9 TRBD2 CASSPPGSGSNEQYF TGTGCCAGCAGCCCCCCGGGTAGCGGGAGTAACGAGCAGTACTTC
TRBJ1-5 once TRBV27 - CASSLTGGDGQPQHF TGTGCCAGCAGTTTAACGGGGGGGGACGGTCAGCCCCAGCATTTT
TRBJ2-1 once TRBV27 TRBD2 CASSLVLASGSHEQFF TGTGCCAGCAGTTTAGTATTGGCTAGCGGGAGTCATGAGCAGTTCTTC
TRBJ1-2 - TRBV2 TRBD1 CASRQGVGYGYTF TGTGCCAGCAGACAGGGGGTTGGCTATGGCTACACCTTC
TRBJ1-1 - TRBV6-1 - CASSEGELGTEAFF TGTGCCAGCAGTGAAGGGGAGTTAGGCACTGAAGCTTTCTTT
TRBJ2-7 - TRBV5-4 TRBD1 CASSLVGTGNDEQYF TGTGCCAGCAGCTTGGTGGGGACAGGAAACGACGAGCAGTACTTC
TRBJ2-4 - TRBV6-1 TRBD2 CASSELGLALDIQYF TGTGCCAGCAGTGAACTAGGACTAGCTCTAGACATTCAGTACTTC
TRBJ2-2 once TRBV9 - CASSPHRGTGELFF TGTGCCAGCAGCCCTCATCGGGGGACCGGGGAGCTGTTTTTT
TRBJ2-7 - TRBV19 - CASSGMDSGYEQYF TGTGCCAGTAGTGGGATGGACAGCGGGTACGAGCAGTACTTC
TRBJ2-2 - TRBV11-2 TRBD1 CASSLEGQGAGYTGELFF TGTGCCAGCAGCTTAGAGGGACAGGGGGCAGGTTACACCGGGGAGCTGTTTTTT
TRBJ2-7 - TRBV27 TRBD2 CASSLGLAGEYEQYF TGTGCCAGCAGTTTAGGACTAGCGGGAGAATACGAGCAGTACTTC
TRBJ2-1 - TRBV28 - CASRDIRLEQFF TGTGCCAGCAGGGACATTCGGCTAGAGCAGTTCTTC
TRBJ2-1 - TRBV7-9 - CASSARPKHEQFF TGTGCCAGCAGCGCCCGACCCAAGCATGAGCAGTTCTTC
TRBJ2-7 - TRBV19 - CASSIYKGQSYEQYF TGTGCCAGTAGTATTTATAAAGGACAGAGCTACGAGCAGTACTTC
TRBJ2-7 - TRBV14 - CASSHLLGTPSYEQYF TGTGCCAGCAGCCACCTGCTTGGCACGCCCTCCTACGAGCAGTACTTC
TRBJ2-1 - TRBV4-3 - CASSQDGRSYNEQFF TGCGCCAGCAGCCAAGATGGCCGTTCCTACAATGAGCAGTTCTTC
TRBJ1-4 once TRBV29-1 - CSVESAPKLFF TGCAGCGTTGAGAGTGCCCCAAAACTGTTTTTT
TRBJ2-1 - TRBV10-3 TRBD2 CAISESWVGLAGPSANEQFF TGTGCCATCAGTGAGTCATGGGTGGGACTAGCGGGTCCTTCGGCCAATGAGCAGTTCTTC
TRBJ1-4 - TRBV27 - CASSLSAVSANEKLFF TGTGCCAGCAGTTTATCGGCAGTTTCAGCTAATGAAAAACTGTTTTTT
TRBJ2-7 - TRBV4-2 - CASSLNLGHYEQYF TGTGCCAGCAGCCTCAACCTGGGCCACTACGAGCAGTACTTC
TRBJ2-7 - TRBV27 - CASSSMVTSEQYF TGTGCCAGCAGTTCGATGGTAACGAGCGAGCAGTACTTC
TRBJ2-5 - TRBV6-5 - CASGITSQETQYF TGTGCCAGCGGTATCACAAGTCAAGAGACCCAGTACTTC
TRBJ2-1 - TRBV4-1 - CASSQEGGSYNEQFF TGCGCCAGCAGCCAAGAAGGGGGGAGCTACAATGAGCAGTTCTTC
TRBJ2-1 - TRBV19 TRBD2 CASSIVPAGAYNEQFF TGTGCCAGTAGTATAGTCCCAGCGGGAGCCTACAATGAGCAGTTCTTC
TRBJ2-5 - TRBV27 TRBD1 CASSLLMGTGSETQYF TGTGCCAGCAGTCTCTTGATGGGGACAGGGTCAGAGACCCAGTACTTC
TRBJ1-2 - TRBV5-4 TRBD1 CASSDRGVGGYTF TGTGCCAGCAGCGACAGGGGCGTAGGGGGCTACACCTTC
TRBJ2-1 - TRBV11-3 - CASSLAGYNEQFF TGTGCCAGCAGTCTCGCCGGGTACAATGAGCAGTTCTTC
TRBJ1-5 - TRBV18 - CASSPPAILGVDQPQHF TGTGCCAGCTCACCACCGGCGATTTTAGGAGTAGATCAGCCCCAGCATTTT
TRBJ1-2 - TRBV5-6 TRBD1 CASSQGDTDYGYTF TGTGCCAGCAGCCAGGGGGACACGGACTATGGCTACACCTTC
TRBJ2-2 - TRBV7-9 - CASSYTGQNTGELFF TGTGCCAGCAGCTACACGGGACAAAACACCGGGGAGCTGTTTTTT
TRBJ2-2 - TRBV11-2 - CASSSLDSTMNTGELFF TGTGCCAGCAGCTCTTTGGACAGCACCATGAACACCGGGGAGCTGTTTTTT
TRBJ2-5 - TRBV4-1 - CASSSGTLRETQYF TGCGCCAGCAGCTCCGGGACCCTTCGAGAGACCCAGTACTTC
TRBJ1-2 - TRBV7-9 TRBD1 CASSSTGNRYTF TGTGCCAGCAGCTCGACAGGGAATCGCTACACCTTC
TRBJ2-3 - TRBV4-1 TRBD2 CASSQGVAGGADTQYF TGCGCCAGCAGCCAGGGAGTAGCGGGGGGGGCAGATACGCAGTATTTT
TRBJ2-2 - TRBV7-9 - CASSPSFGELFF TGTGCCAGCAGCCCATCGTTCGGGGAGCTGTTTTTT
TRBJ2-5 - TRBV27 - CASSLSITGQETQYF TGTGCCAGCAGTTTATCGATAACAGGGCAAGAGACCCAGTACTTC
TRBJ2-3 - TRBV7-9 TRBD2 CASSSTPGLAQSTDTQYF TGTGCCAGCAGCTCCACCCCGGGACTAGCGCAGAGCACAGATACGCAGTATTTT
TRBJ1-4 once TRBV5-1 TRBD1 CASSQDRVDEKLFF TGCGCCAGCAGCCAAGACAGGGTCGATGAAAAACTGTTTTTT
TRBJ2-7 once TRBV13 TRBD2 CASSTGTSGLYEQYF TGTGCCAGCAGCACCGGGACTAGCGGGCTCTACGAGCAGTACTTC
TRBJ1-5 few TRBV5-4 - CASSLTGTGNQPQHF TGTGCCAGCAGTTTGACGGGGACGGGCAATCAGCCCCAGCATTTT